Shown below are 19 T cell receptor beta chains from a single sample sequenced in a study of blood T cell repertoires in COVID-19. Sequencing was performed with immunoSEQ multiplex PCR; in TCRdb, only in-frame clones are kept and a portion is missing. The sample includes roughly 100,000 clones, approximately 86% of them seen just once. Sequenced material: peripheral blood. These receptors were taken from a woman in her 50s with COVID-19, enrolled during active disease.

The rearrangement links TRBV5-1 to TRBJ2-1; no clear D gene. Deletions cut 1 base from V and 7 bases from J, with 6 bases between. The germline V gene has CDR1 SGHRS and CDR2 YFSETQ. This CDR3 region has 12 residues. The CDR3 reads CASSLSGNEQFF. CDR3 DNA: TGCGCCAGCAGCTTGTCCGGGAATGAGCAGTTCTTC.

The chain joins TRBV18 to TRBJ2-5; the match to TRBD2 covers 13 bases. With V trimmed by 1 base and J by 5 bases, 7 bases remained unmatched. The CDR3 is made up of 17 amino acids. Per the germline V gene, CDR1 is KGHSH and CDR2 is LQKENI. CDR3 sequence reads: CASSPRPTSGGDETQYF. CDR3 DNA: TGTGCCAGCTCACCACGGCCAACTAGCGGGGGGGACGAGACCCAGTACTTC.

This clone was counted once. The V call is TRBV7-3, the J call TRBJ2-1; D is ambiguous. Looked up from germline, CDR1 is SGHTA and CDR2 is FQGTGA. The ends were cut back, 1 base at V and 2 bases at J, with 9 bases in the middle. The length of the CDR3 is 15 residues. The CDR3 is CASSLIVAAYNEQFF. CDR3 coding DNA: TGTGCCAGCAGCTTAATCGTCGCGGCCTACAATGAGCAGTTCTTC. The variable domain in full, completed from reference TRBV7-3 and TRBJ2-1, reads GAGVSQTPSNKVTEKGKYVELRCDPISGHTALYWYRQSLGQGPEFLIYFQGTGAADDSGLPNDRFFAVRPEGSVSTLKIQRTERGDSAVYLCASSLIVAAYNEQFFGPGTRLTVL.

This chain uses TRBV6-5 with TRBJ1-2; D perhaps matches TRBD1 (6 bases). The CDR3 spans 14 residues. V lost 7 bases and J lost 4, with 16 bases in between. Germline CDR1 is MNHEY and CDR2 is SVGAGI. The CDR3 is CASTETPTGYGYTF. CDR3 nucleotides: TGTGCCAGCACCGAGACACCGACAGGCTATGGCTACACCTTC.

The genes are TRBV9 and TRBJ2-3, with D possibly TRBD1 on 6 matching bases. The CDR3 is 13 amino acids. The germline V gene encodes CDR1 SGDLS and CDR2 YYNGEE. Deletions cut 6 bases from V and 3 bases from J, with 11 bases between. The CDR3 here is CASTNRETDTQYF. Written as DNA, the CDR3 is TGTGCCAGCACTAACAGGGAAACAGATACGCAGTATTTT.

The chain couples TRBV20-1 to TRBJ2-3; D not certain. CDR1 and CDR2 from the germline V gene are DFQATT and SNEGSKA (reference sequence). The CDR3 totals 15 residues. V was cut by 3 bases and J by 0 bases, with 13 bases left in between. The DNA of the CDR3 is TGCAGTGCTAGTATAGCCGGCCCTAGCACAGATACGCAGTATTTT. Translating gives CSASIAGPSTDTQYF.

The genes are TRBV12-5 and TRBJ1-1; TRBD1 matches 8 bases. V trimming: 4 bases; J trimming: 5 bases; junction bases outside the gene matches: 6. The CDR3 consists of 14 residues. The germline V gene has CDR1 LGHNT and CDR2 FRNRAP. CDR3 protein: CASGSDRESTEAFF. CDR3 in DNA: TGTGCTAGTGGTTCGGACAGGGAGTCAACTGAAGCTTTCTTT.

CDR3 loop: CASLRSSYNEQFF. The CDR3 bases are TGTGCCTCCTTGAGGAGCTCCTACAATGAGCAGTTCTTC. V and J are TRBV30 and TRBJ2-1, with D unresolved. Between the trimmed V and J ends, which lost 7 bases and 0 bases, there was a span of 10 bases. The CDR3 extends over 13 amino acids. In germline, CDR1 is GTSNPN, CDR2 SVGIG (reference sequence).

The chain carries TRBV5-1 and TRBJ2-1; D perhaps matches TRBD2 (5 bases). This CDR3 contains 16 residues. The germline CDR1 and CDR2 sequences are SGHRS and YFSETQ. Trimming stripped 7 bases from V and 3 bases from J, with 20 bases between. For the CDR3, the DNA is TGCGCCAGCGCCTTCGCCGGGGATCACCTCTACAATGAGCAGTTCTTC. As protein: CASAFAGDHLYNEQFF.

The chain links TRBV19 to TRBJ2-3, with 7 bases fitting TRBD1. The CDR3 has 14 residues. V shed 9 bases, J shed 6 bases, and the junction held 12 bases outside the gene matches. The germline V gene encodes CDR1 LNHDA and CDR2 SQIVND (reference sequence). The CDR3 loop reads CASGPGTVKDTQYF. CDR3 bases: TGTGCCAGCGGACCCGGGACAGTCAAGGATACGCAGTATTTT.

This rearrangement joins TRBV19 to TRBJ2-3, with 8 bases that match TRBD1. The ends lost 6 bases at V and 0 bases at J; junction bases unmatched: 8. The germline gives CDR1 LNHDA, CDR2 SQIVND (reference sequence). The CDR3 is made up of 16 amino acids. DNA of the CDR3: TGTGCCAGTAGCGCCACCGGGACAGGAAGCACAGATACGCAGTATTTT. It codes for CASSATGTGSTDTQYF.

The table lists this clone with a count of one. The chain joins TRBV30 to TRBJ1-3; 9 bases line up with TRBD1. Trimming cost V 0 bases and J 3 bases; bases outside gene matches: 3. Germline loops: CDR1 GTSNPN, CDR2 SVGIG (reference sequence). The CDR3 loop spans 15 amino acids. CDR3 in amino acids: CAWSVQGAHGNTIYF. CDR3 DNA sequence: TGTGCCTGGAGTGTACAGGGGGCGCATGGAAACACCATATATTTT.

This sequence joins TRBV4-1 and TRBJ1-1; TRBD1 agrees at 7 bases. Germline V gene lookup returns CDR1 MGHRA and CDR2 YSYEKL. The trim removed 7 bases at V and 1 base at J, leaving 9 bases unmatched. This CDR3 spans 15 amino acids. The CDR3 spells CASISVGGRNTEAFF. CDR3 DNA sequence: TGCGCCAGCATTTCCGTAGGGGGCAGGAACACTGAAGCTTTCTTT.

The CDR3 sequence: CSVVTVSMNTEAFF. Written as DNA, the CDR3 is TGCAGCGTTGTTACAGTCTCTATGAACACTGAAGCTTTCTTT. The chain couples TRBV29-1 to TRBJ1-1; D remains ambiguous. Trimming removed 4 bases at V and 0 bases at J, with 12 bases between. The CDR3 has 14 amino acids. In germline, CDR1 is SQVTM, CDR2 ANQGSEA.

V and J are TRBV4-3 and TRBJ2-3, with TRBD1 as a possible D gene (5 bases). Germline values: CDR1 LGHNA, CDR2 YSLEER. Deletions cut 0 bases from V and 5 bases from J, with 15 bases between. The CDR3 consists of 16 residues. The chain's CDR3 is CASSQEGRQGLDTQYF. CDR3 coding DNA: TGCGCCAGCAGCCAAGAAGGCCGGCAGGGTTTAGATACGCAGTATTTT.

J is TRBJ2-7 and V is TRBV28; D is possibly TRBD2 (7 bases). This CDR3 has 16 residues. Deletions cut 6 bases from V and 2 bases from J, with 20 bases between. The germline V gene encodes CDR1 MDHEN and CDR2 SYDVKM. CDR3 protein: CASRDNREGRAYEQYF. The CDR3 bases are TGTGCCAGCAGGGATAACAGGGAGGGTCGGGCCTACGAGCAGTACTTC. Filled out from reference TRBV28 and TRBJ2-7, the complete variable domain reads DVKVTQSSRYLVKRTGEKVFLECVQDMDHENMFWYRQDPGLGLRLIYFSYDVKMKEKGDIPEGYSVSREKKERFSLILESASTNQTSMYLCASRDNREGRAYEQYFGPGTRLTVT.

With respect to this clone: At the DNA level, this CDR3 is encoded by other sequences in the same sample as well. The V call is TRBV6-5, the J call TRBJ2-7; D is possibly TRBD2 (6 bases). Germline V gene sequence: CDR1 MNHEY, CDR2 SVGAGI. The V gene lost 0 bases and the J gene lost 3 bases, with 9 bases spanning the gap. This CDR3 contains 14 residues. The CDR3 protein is CASSYSMGGYEQYF. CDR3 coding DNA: TGTGCCAGCAGTTACTCGATGGGGGGCTACGAGCAGTACTTC.

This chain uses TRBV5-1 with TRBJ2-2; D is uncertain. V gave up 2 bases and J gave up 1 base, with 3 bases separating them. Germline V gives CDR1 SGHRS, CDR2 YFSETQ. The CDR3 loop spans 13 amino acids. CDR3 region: CASSFKNTGELFF. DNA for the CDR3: TGCGCCAGCAGCTTCAAGAACACCGGGGAGCTGTTTTTT.

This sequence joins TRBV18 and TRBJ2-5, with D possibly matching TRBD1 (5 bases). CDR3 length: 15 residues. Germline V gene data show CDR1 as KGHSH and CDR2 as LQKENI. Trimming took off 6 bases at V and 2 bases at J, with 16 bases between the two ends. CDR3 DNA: TGTGCCAGCTCGCTTCAGGGAACGGGTCAAGAGACCCAGTACTTC. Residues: CASSLQGTGQETQYF. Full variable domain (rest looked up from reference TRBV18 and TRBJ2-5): NAGVMQNPRHLVRRRGQEARLRCSPMKGHSHVYWYRQLPEEGLKFMVYLQKENIIDESGMPKERFSAEFPKEGPSILRIQQVVRGDSAAYFCASSLQGTGQETQYFGPGTRLLVL.